What follows are 23 T cell receptor beta chains derived from one specimen sequenced in a study of PD-L1 blockade in urothelial cancer. Clones were read by immunoSEQ multiplex PCR, and TCRdb kept only the in-frame ones, dropping some. The sample carries about 50,000 clones, 79% recorded once. As for time point: pretreatment peripheral blood. The sample here was PBMCs, taken around atezolizumab (anti-PD-L1) treatment. The receptors here all came from a man aged 70-80 years with urothelial cancer.

CDR3 sequence: CAAGTGELFF. The CDR3 bases are TGTGCCGCGGGGACCGGGGAGCTGTTTTTT. The gene calls are TRBV28 and TRBJ2-2, with a weak D call TRBD2 (6 bases). Germline-derived CDR1 and CDR2 are MDHEN and SYDVKM. V lost 11 bases and J 5 bases, leaving 6 bases between the germline ends. The CDR3 totals 10 residues.

The chain employs TRBV7-6 and TRBJ2-7; D might be TRBD1 (6 bases). Germline CDR1 is SGHVS and CDR2 is FNYEAQ. The CDR3 loop spans 14 amino acids. V lost 3 bases, J lost 2 bases, and 11 bases lay in between. CDR3 amino acids: CASSFSDSTYEQYF. The CDR3, as DNA: TGTGCCAGCAGCTTTTCGGACAGTACCTACGAGCAGTACTTC.

The rearrangement joins TRBV6-5 to TRBJ1-1, with D possibly matching TRBD1 (5 bases). Trimming left V 5 bases short and J 0 bases short, with 10 bases between. This CDR3 has 14 residues. Germline CDR1 reads MNHEY; CDR2 reads SVGAGI. The CDR3 spells CASSPGNMNTEAFF. The CDR3 region has the DNA TGTGCCAGCAGTCCAGGGAACATGAACACTGAAGCTTTCTTT.

The genes are TRBV4-1 and TRBJ2-4; D not resolved. Germline CDR1 reads MGHRA; CDR2 reads YSYEKL. This CDR3 contains 16 residues. V shed 7 bases and J shed 0 bases, with 16 bases lying between them. The CDR3 reads CASTTEITLAKNIQYF. CDR3 sequence (DNA): TGCGCCAGCACCACCGAGATTACTCTAGCCAAAAACATTCAGTACTTC.

This clone turned up a few times. The chain is built from TRBV19 and TRBJ2-2; D not resolved. Germline CDR1 LNHDA, CDR2 SQIVND (reference sequence). CDR3 size: 13 residues. Trimming removed 5 bases at V and 5 bases at J, with 9 bases between. CDR3 protein: CASSPVQTGELFF. The DNA of the CDR3 is TGTGCCAGTAGTCCCGTCCAGACCGGGGAGCTGTTTTTT. Full variable domain (outside the CDR3, taken from reference TRBV19 and TRBJ2-2): DGGITQSPKYLFRKEGQNVTLSCEQNLNHDAMYWYRQDPGQGLRLIYYSQIVNDFQKGDIAEGYSVSREKKESFPLTVTSAQKNPTAFYLCASSPVQTGELFFGEGSRLTVL.

This clone appeared once. The gene calls are TRBV7-6 and TRBJ2-1; TRBD2 aligns across 10 bases. This CDR3 has 16 amino acids. Germline values: CDR1 SGHVS, CDR2 FNYEAQ. V lost 2 bases to trimming and J lost 6 bases; unmatched junction nucleotides: 7. The CDR3 spells CASSLLASGSSNEQFF. In DNA, the CDR3 is TGTGCCAGCAGCTTACTTGCTAGCGGGAGCTCCAATGAGCAGTTCTTC.

The chain combines TRBV10-2 with TRBJ2-1; 7 bases fit TRBD2. The V segment lost 5 bases and the J segment 10 bases; nucleotides outside the gene matches: 5. Germline assignment: CDR1 WSHSY and CDR2 SAAADI. The CDR3 runs to 12 residues. The CDR3 sequence is CASSRRENEQFF. The DNA of the CDR3 is TGCGCCAGCAGTAGGCGGGAGAACGAGCAGTTCTTC.

V usage is TRBV30 and J usage is TRBJ2-1, with 9 bases identical to TRBD1. The germline gives CDR1 GTSNPN, CDR2 SVGIG (reference sequence). V lost 6 bases to trimming and J lost 6 bases; unmatched junction nucleotides: 12. CDR3 size: 15 residues. CDR3 sequence reads: CACTTGTGYGNEQFF. CDR3 nucleotide sequence: TGTGCCTGCACCACCGGGACAGGGTATGGCAATGAGCAGTTCTTC.

This chain connects TRBV14 to TRBJ1-2; perhaps TRBD1 as D (5 bases). Trimming shortened V by 1 base and J by 5 bases, and 14 bases separated the two germline ends. The CDR3 has 15 residues. From germline, CDR1 is SGHDN and CDR2 FVKESK. The CDR3 loop reads CASSQGGGGTYGYTF. The CDR3, as DNA: TGTGCCAGCAGCCAAGGCGGTGGAGGGACGTATGGCTACACCTTC.

The sample holds one count of this clone. J is TRBJ2-5 and V is TRBV6-1; the match to TRBD1 covers 7 bases. The CDR3 contains 12 residues. Losses at the gene ends were 6 bases for V and 5 bases for J; bases not matched to a gene: 3. Germline V gene sequence: CDR1 MNHNS, CDR2 SASEGT. The CDR3 spells CASRTGLETQYF. CDR3 DNA: TGTGCCAGCAGGACAGGGCTGGAGACCCAGTACTTC.

A word on this clone: The same CDR3 also results from other DNA sequences found in this sample. V is TRBV4-2 and J is TRBJ2-5; D is possibly TRBD2 (5 bases). Germline values: CDR1 LGHNA, CDR2 YNFKEQ. V was trimmed by 1 base and J by 5 bases, leaving 11 bases between them. The CDR3 covers 14 residues. The CDR3 nucleotides read TGTGCCAGCAGCCAAGGGACGAGAGGGGAGACCCAGTACTTC. It specifies CASSQGTRGETQYF.

The chain is built from TRBV5-1 and TRBJ2-3; TRBD1 agrees at 8 bases. The CDR3 length is 16 residues. Germline-derived CDR1 and CDR2 are SGHRS and YFSETQ. Losses at the gene ends were 3 bases for V and 3 bases for J; bases not matched to a gene: 9. CDR3 amino acids: CASSYNPGQATDTQYF. CDR3 sequence (DNA): TGCGCCAGCAGCTATAACCCGGGACAGGCAACAGATACGCAGTATTTT.

The chain combines TRBV19 with TRBJ2-1; D gene uncertain. The CDR3 runs to 15 residues. CDR1 and CDR2 (germline): LNHDA, SQIVND (reference sequence). Trimming took off 3 bases at V and 2 bases at J, with 11 bases between the two ends. CDR3 in amino acids: CASSIDLLPYNEQFF. The CDR3 nucleotides read TGTGCCAGTAGTATCGACTTGCTACCCTACAATGAGCAGTTCTTC.

The gene calls are TRBV11-3 and TRBJ2-2, with D tentatively TRBD2 (6 bases). Per the germline V gene, CDR1 is SGHNT and CDR2 is YENEEA. V was clipped by 8 bases and J by 0 bases, with 10 bases between them. CDR3 size: 14 residues. CDR3 protein: CASRRDSNTGELFF. The CDR3 DNA reads as TGTGCCAGCCGACGGGACTCGAACACCGGGGAGCTGTTTTTT. The entire variable domain, with the rest obtained from reference TRBV11-3 and TRBJ2-2, is as follows: EAGVVQSPRYKIIEKKQPVAFWCNPISGHNTLYWYLQNLGQGPELLIRYENEEAVDDSQLPKDRFSAERLKGVDSTLKIQPAELGDSAVYLCASRRDSNTGELFFGEGSRLTVL.

This chain connects TRBV7-2 to TRBJ2-7; 9 positions match TRBD2. This CDR3 contains 16 residues. Trimming at V came to 5 bases and at J to 3 bases, leaving 11 bases not matched to a gene. Germline-derived CDR1 and CDR2 are SGHTA and FQGNSA. In DNA, the CDR3 is TGTGCCAGCAGCCACCCGGGACTAGCAACGGTCTACGAGCAGTACTTC. This encodes CASSHPGLATVYEQYF.

This sequence joins TRBV2 and TRBJ1-2; maybe TRBD1 (5 bases). CDR3 length: 15 residues. V was trimmed by 7 bases and J by 4 bases, leaving 19 bases between them. Germline V CDR1 and CDR2: SNHLY, FYNNEI. Here the CDR3 reads CASKGNRLTFYGYTF. The CDR3 DNA sequence: TGTGCCAGCAAGGGGAATAGGCTGACCTTCTATGGCTACACCTTC.

The genes are TRBV27 and TRBJ2-7; the match to TRBD1 covers 10 bases. The CDR3 length is 16 residues. V was clipped by 2 bases and J by 2 bases; unmatched bases: 6. Germline lookup yields CDR1 MNHEY and CDR2 SMNVEV (reference sequence). The CDR3 is CASSLVRDRGPYEQYF. CDR3 DNA sequence: TGTGCCAGCAGTTTAGTGCGGGACAGGGGACCCTACGAGCAGTACTTC.

This chain uses TRBV28 with TRBJ1-1, with D tentatively TRBD1 (6 bases). Germline values: CDR1 MDHEN, CDR2 SYDVKM. V lost 1 base, J lost 3 bases, and 9 bases lay in between. This CDR3 is 14 amino acids long. DNA of the CDR3: TGTGCCAGCAGTTTATACAGGGCGGACACTGAAGCTTTCTTT. This codes for CASSLYRADTEAFF. The variable domain in full, with the rest retrieved from reference TRBV28 and TRBJ1-1, is DVKVTQSSRYLVKRTGEKVFLECVQDMDHENMFWYRQDPGLGLRLIYFSYDVKMKEKGDIPEGYSVSREKKERFSLILESASTNQTSMYLCASSLYRADTEAFFGQGTRLTVV.

V gene TRBV5-4 combines with J gene TRBJ2-5, with 13 nucleotides matching TRBD2. The germline gives CDR1 SGHNT, CDR2 YYREEE (reference sequence). The V segment lost 4 bases and the J segment 4 bases; nucleotides outside the gene matches: 7. The CDR3 has 16 residues. CDR3 residues: CASSGRLAGGRETQYF. The CDR3 bases are TGTGCCAGCAGCGGGAGACTAGCGGGAGGTCGAGAGACCCAGTACTTC.

The V gene is TRBV30, the J gene TRBJ1-2; 7 bases match TRBD1. This CDR3 spans 15 amino acids. V was clipped by 3 bases and J by 4 bases; unmatched bases: 11. Germline CDR1 and CDR2: GTSNPN and SVGIG (reference sequence). As DNA, the CDR3 is TGTGCCTGGAGAAATGCGACAGGGCGCTCCTATGGCTACACCTTC. Its translation is CAWRNATGRSYGYTF.

The rearrangement links TRBV7-2 to TRBJ2-3; D is uncertain. CDR3 length: 14 amino acids. Germline values: CDR1 SGHTA, CDR2 FQGNSA. Trimming shortened V by 1 base and J by 5 bases, and 10 bases separated the two germline ends. The CDR3 spells CASSLEPTRDTQYF. The CDR3 DNA reads as TGTGCCAGCAGCTTAGAGCCTACGAGAGATACGCAGTATTTT.

The rearrangement links TRBV21-1 to TRBJ1-5. TRBV21-1 is a pseudogene. The CDR3 covers 15 residues. CDR3: CASRPTPGKDQPQHF. CDR3 DNA sequence: TGTGCCAGCAGACCAACCCCGGGGAAGGATCAGCCCCAGCATTTT.

The chain joins TRBV7-9 to TRBJ1-1, with 11 bases fitting TRBD1. The CDR3 runs 16 residues. Germline CDR1 is SEHNR and CDR2 is FQNEAQ (reference sequence). V gave up 5 bases and J gave up 5 bases; unmatched junction bases: 10. CDR3 residues: CASSPPPGTGGTEAFF. CDR3 nucleotide sequence: TGTGCCAGCAGCCCGCCTCCCGGGACAGGGGGAACTGAAGCTTTCTTT.